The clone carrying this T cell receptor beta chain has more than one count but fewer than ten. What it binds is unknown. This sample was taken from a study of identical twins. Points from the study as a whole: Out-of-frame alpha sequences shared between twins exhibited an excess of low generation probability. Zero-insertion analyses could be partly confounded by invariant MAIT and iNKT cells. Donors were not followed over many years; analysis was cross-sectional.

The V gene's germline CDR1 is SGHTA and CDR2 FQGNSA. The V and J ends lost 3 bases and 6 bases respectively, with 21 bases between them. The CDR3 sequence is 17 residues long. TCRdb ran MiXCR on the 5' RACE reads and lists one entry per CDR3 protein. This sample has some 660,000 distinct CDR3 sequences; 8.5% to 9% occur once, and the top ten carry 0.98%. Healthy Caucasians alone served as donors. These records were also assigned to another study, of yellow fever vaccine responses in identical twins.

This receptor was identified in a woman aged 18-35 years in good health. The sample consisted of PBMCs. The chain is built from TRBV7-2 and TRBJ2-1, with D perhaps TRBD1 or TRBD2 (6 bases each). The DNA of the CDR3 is TGTGCCAGCAGCTTTGGTGCTTCGGGGGCATGGGGCAATGAGCAGTTCTTC. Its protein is CASSFGASGAWGNEQFF.